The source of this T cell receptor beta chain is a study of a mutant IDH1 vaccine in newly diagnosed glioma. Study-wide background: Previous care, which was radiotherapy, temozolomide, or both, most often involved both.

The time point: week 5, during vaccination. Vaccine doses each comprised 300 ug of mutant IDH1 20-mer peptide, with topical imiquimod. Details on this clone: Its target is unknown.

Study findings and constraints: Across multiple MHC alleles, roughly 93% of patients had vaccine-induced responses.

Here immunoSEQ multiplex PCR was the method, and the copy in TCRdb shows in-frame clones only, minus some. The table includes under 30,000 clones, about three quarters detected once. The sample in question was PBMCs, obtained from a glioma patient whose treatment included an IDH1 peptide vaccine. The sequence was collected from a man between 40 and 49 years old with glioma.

CDR3 residues: CASKIGRGNQPQHF. The CDR3 coding sequence is TGTGCCAGTAAAATAGGCAGGGGGAATCAGCCCCAGCATTTT. The genes are TRBV19 and TRBJ1-5; 7 nucleotides match TRBD1. Germline assignment: CDR1 LNHDA and CDR2 SQIVND (reference sequence). Losses at the gene ends were 7 bases for V and 4 bases for J; bases not matched to a gene: 7. The CDR3 consists of 14 residues.